The 15 T cell receptor beta chains below all came from one sample that was sequenced in a study of vaccination and CD4 T cells after COVID-19. Which antigens these TCRs recognize remains unknown. The assay that was used to sequence DNA from cultured CD4+ T cells was the Oncomine TCR Beta short-read assay. TCRdb recomputed calls from the PCR reads with MiXCR, one row per CDR3 protein. The profile shows more than 9,000 distinct CDR3 sequences, around a third of them singletons. The treatment was: roughly 10-day PBMC culture with coronavirus spike peptide pools or control peptides (ViraFEST assay). Sequencing was performed on CD4+ T cells from blood, cultured in vitro. These receptors were obtained from a human donor who had recovered from COVID-19.

This clonotype occurred a few times. The CDR3 sequence: CASGRGGGRYEQYF. The CDR3 DNA follows: TGTGCCAGCGGACGCGGGGGGGGGAGGTACGAGCAGTACTTC. The chain employs TRBV11-3 and TRBJ2-7; TRBD2 matches at 9 bases. V dropped 8 bases and J dropped 4; count of bases not matched to a gene: 9. The CDR3 spans 14 residues. From germline, CDR1 is SGHNT and CDR2 YENEEA.

The chain recombines TRBV6-1 with TRBJ1-3, with 8 positions matching TRBD1. CDR1 and CDR2 (germline): MNHNS, SASEGT. J gave up 7 bases and V 4 bases, and 3 bases lay outside the gene matches. The CDR3 is made up of 13 amino acids. The CDR3 here is CASSGTGWNTIYF. DNA for the CDR3: TGTGCCAGCAGTGGGACAGGGTGGAACACCATATATTTT.

In this sample, this clonotype turned up a few times. The chain carries TRBV20-1 and TRBJ2-1; TRBD1 aligns across 7 bases. The V gene end was trimmed by 1 base and the J gene end by 1 base; junction bases not matched to a gene: 7. The CDR3 length is 16 residues. In germline, CDR1 is DFQATT, CDR2 SNEGSKA (reference sequence). CDR3 sequence reads: CSARARTGRSYNEQFF. In nucleotides, the CDR3 is TGCAGTGCTAGAGCTCGGACAGGACGTTCCTACAATGAGCAGTTCTTC.

V gene TRBV6-2 or TRBV6-3 combines with J gene TRBJ1-5; tentative D call: TRBD1 (5 bases). The CDR3 loop spans 17 amino acids. Looked up from germline, CDR1 is MNHEY and CDR2 is SVGEGT. Trimming pared 7 bases from V and 1 base from J, leaving 20 bases between. CDR3 protein: CASNMEGLVRSNQPQHF. In DNA, the CDR3 is TGTGCCAGCAACATGGAGGGGCTGGTGAGAAGCAATCAGCCCCAGCATTTT.

In its sample, this clonotype was seen a few times. The chain recombines TRBV11-3 with TRBJ2-5; D remains unclear. Trimming removed 5 bases at V and 2 bases at J, with 15 bases between. This CDR3 spans 15 amino acids. CDR1 and CDR2 (germline): SGHNT, YENEEA. CDR3 nucleotides: TGTGCCAGCAGCCAGAATGGCCAGGTTCAAGAGACCCAGTACTTC. Amino acids: CASSQNGQVQETQYF. Full variable domain (missing parts from reference TRBV11-3 and TRBJ2-5): EAGVVQSPRYKIIEKKQPVAFWCNPISGHNTLYWYLQNLGQGPELLIRYENEEAVDDSQLPKDRFSAERLKGVDSTLKIQPAELGDSAVYLCASSQNGQVQETQYFGPGTRLLVL.

This clonotype was counted once. The chain is built from TRBV6-1 and TRBJ2-3; the D gene is possibly TRBD2 (6 bases). V was shortened by 8 bases and J by 1 base, with 16 bases between the two germline ends. CDR1 and CDR2 from the germline V gene are MNHNS and SASEGT. The CDR3 loop spans 15 amino acids. The CDR3 sequence: CASGRGALGTDTQYF. CDR3 coding DNA: TGTGCCAGCGGGCGGGGTGCCTTAGGCACAGATACGCAGTATTTT.

The chain uses TRBV19 and TRBJ2-1, with 7 bases lining up with TRBD1. CDR1 is LNHDA, CDR2 SQIVND, per germline (reference sequence). The CDR3 length is 14 residues. V gave up 9 bases and J gave up 2 bases; unmatched junction bases: 7. For the CDR3, the DNA is TGTGCCAGCAACCGGGACAGAGCCTACAATGAGCAGTTCTTC. It codes for CASNRDRAYNEQFF.

This clonotype is classed as medium-sized. This chain joins TRBV7-9 and TRBJ1-6; no clear D gene. The CDR3 extends over 13 amino acids. Between the trimmed V and J ends, which lost 5 bases and 10 bases, there was a span of 12 bases. CDR1 SEHNR and CDR2 FQNEAQ come from the germline V gene (reference sequence). The CDR3 spells CASSLILESPLHF. DNA of the CDR3: TGTGCCAGCAGCCTTATATTGGAATCACCCCTCCACTTT.

This clonotype was observed a few times. The chain uses TRBV28 and TRBJ1-6, with TRBD1 as a possible D gene (5 bases). Germline V CDR1 and CDR2: MDHEN, SYDVKM. The CDR3 contains 14 residues. The V gene lost 2 bases and the J gene lost 7 bases, with 9 bases spanning the gap. DNA of the CDR3: TGTGCCAGCAGTTTAAAAGGGACCAATTCACCCCTCCACTTT. Amino acid sequence: CASSLKGTNSPLHF.

This clonotype was seen only a few times. The V call is TRBV6-1, the J call TRBJ1-2; TRBD1 aligns across 7 bases. Per the germline V gene, CDR1 is MNHNS and CDR2 is SASEGT. This CDR3 is built from 14 residues. After removal of 6 bases from V and 4 bases from J, the junction contained 8 bases not matched to a gene. The CDR3 region has the DNA TGTGCCAGCAGACTACTCCAGGGGGGCTATGGCTACACCTTC. Amino acids: CASRLLQGGYGYTF.

This clonotype showed up just a few times. The DNA for the CDR3 is TGCGCCAGCAGCCAAGATCTTGGCGGGTCACAGCCCCAGCATTTT. Translating it yields CASSQDLGGSQPQHF. This chain joins TRBV4-3 and TRBJ1-5, with no clear D. Trimming shortened V by 0 bases and J by 7 bases, and 13 bases separated the two germline ends. The CDR3 runs to 15 residues. The V gene's germline CDR1 is LGHNA and CDR2 YSLEER.

The CDR3 is CASSLSQGTDTQYF. CDR3 nucleotide sequence: TGTGCCAGCAGCTTGAGCCAGGGGACAGATACGCAGTATTTT. J is TRBJ2-3 and V is TRBV7-2; tentative D call: TRBD1 (6 bases). This CDR3 spans 14 amino acids. The ends were cut back, 3 bases at V and 3 bases at J, with 10 bases in the middle. Germline V gives CDR1 SGHTA, CDR2 FQGNSA.

The chain uses TRBV5-4 and TRBJ2-1; 7 nucleotides agree with TRBD2. The CDR3 runs to 16 residues. Trimming cost V 2 bases and J 0 bases; bases outside gene matches: 5. Germline loops: CDR1 SGHNT, CDR2 YYREEE (reference sequence). In nucleotides, the CDR3 is TGTGCCAGCAGCTTACGACTAGCCAGCTCCTACAATGAGCAGTTCTTC. Amino acid sequence: CASSLRLASSYNEQFF.

This clonotype is deemed medium-sized (0.01 to 0.1%). This chain joins TRBV28 and TRBJ1-2; 8 nucleotides agree with TRBD1. Trimming at V came to 4 bases and at J to 8 bases, leaving 6 bases not matched to a gene. The CDR3 sequence is 13 residues long. Germline loops: CDR1 MDHEN, CDR2 SYDVKM. In DNA form, the CDR3 reads TGTGCCAGCAGTTCTAACAGGGGGTGGGGCTACACCTTC. Its translation: CASSSNRGWGYTF.

The V gene is TRBV12-3 or TRBV12-4, the J gene TRBJ2-7; 8 nucleotides line up with TRBD1. CDR3 length: 13 amino acids. With 3 bases clipped from V and 6 bases from J, the junction kept 4 bases outside the gene matches. The CDR3 DNA reads as TGTGCCAGCAGTTTGGACAGGGACGGCGAGCAGTACTTC. Its translation: CASSLDRDGEQYF.